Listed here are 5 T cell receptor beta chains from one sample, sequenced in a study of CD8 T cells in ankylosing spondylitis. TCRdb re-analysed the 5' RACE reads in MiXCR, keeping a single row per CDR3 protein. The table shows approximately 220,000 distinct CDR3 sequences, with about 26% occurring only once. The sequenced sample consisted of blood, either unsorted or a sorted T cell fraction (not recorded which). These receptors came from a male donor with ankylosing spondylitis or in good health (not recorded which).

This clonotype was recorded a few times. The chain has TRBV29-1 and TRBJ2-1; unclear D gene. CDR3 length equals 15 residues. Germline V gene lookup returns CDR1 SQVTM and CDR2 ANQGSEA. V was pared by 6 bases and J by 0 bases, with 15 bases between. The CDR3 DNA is TGCAGCGTCTCGTGGCAGACGTCCTCCTACAATGAGCAGTTCTTC. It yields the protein CSVSWQTSSYNEQFF.

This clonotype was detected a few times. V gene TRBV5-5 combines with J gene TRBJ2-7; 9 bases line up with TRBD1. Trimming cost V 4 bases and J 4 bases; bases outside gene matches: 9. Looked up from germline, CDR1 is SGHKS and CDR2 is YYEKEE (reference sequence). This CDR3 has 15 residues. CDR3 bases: TGTGCCAGCAGCCCAGACAGGGGGAGCCTTTACGAGCAGTACTTC. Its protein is CASSPDRGSLYEQYF.

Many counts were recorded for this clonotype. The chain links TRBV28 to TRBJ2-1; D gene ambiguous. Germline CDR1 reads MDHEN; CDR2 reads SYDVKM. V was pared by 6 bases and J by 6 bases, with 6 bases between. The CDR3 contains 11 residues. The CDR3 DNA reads TGTGCCAGCAGCGGATCCAATGAGCAGTTCTTC. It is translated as CASSGSNEQFF.

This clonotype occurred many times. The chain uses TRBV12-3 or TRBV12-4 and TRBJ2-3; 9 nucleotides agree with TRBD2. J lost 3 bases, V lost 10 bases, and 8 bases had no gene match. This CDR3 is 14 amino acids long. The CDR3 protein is CATLPSGKTDTQYF. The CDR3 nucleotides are TGTGCCACCCTCCCTAGCGGGAAAACAGATACGCAGTATTTT.

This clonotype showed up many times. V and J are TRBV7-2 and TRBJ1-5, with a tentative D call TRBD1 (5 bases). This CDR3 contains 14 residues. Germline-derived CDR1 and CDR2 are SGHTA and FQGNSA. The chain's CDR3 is CASRGAGLNQPQHF. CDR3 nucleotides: TGTGCTTCTCGCGGGGCAGGCCTCAATCAGCCCCAGCATTTT.